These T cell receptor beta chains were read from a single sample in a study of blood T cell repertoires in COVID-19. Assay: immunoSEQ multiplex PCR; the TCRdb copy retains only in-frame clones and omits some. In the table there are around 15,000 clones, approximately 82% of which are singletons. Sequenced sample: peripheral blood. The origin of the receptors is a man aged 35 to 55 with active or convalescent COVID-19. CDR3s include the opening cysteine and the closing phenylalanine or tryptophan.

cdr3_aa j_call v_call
CASSEDRTGRDTQYF TRBJ2-3 TRBV2
CASSLAKDSSYEQYF TRBJ2-7 TRBV7-6
CASSLEAEETQYF TRBJ2-5 TRBV5-1
CASSSQTNTGELFF TRBJ2-2 TRBV7-9
CASSSGTGADGYTF TRBJ1-2 TRBV5-1
CASSILAGGPDEQFF TRBJ2-1 TRBV5-5
CASSGWGQGVAGANVLTF TRBJ2-6 TRBV2
CASSYGGSSYNEQFF TRBJ2-1 TRBV6-5
CASSYQQVNTGELFF TRBJ2-2 TRBV6-5
CASGGSGGTQYF TRBJ2-3 TRBV3-1/TRBV3-2
CSAPRVNEQFF TRBJ2-1 TRBV20-1
CASSPQLASNYNEQFF TRBJ2-1 TRBV18
CASSVGNTIYF TRBJ1-3 TRBV19
CASSFSPGRAISEAFF TRBJ1-1 TRBV5-6
CASSLAQGARGYTF TRBJ1-2 TRBV5-1